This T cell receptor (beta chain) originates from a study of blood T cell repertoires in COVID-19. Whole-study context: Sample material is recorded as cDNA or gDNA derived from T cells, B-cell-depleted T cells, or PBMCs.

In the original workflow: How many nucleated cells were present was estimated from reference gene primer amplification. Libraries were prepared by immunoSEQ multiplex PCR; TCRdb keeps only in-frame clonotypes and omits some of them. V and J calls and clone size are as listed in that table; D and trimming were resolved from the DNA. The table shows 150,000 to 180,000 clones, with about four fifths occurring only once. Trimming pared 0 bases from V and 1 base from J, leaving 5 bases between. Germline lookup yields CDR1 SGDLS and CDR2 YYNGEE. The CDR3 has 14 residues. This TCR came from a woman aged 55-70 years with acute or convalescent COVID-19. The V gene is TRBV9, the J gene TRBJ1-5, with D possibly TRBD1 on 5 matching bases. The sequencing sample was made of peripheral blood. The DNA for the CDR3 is TGTGCCAGCAGCGTAGGGGGCAGCAATCAGCCCCAGCATTTT. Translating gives CASSVGGSNQPQHF.